The 20 T cell receptor beta chains given below trace back to one sample, sequenced in a study of cytomegalovirus exposure and HLA in healthy donors. PCR amplification relied on 60 Vbeta primers (plus 13 Jbeta primers). Generated by immunoSEQ multiplex PCR, the TCRdb table keeps only in-frame clones and is missing some. The sample lists approximately 160,000 clones; about 81% were seen once. The specimen sequenced was PBMCs. The source is a girl aged 2-10 years in good health and CMV-seropositive.

The chain carries TRBV28 and TRBJ2-1; tentatively, D is TRBD2 (6 bases). CDR1 MDHEN and CDR2 SYDVKM come from the germline V gene. The CDR3 covers 17 residues. The V and J ends lost 2 bases and 8 bases respectively, with 22 bases between them. The CDR3 DNA is TGTGCCAGCAGTTTAGATGAAAGGGTCGGGAGCGACGATGAGCAGTTCTTC. This codes for CASSLDERVGSDDEQFF.

The V call is TRBV30, the J call TRBJ2-7; 9 bases line up with TRBD2. CDR1 is GTSNPN, CDR2 SVGIG, per germline (reference sequence). V lost 3 bases, J lost 2 bases, and 11 bases stayed unmatched. CDR3 size: 16 residues. CDR3 region: CAWRGGSGSKPYEQYF. The CDR3 DNA reads as TGTGCCTGGAGGGGAGGTAGCGGGAGTAAGCCCTACGAGCAGTACTTC.

The V call is TRBV20-1, the J call TRBJ1-2; D not resolved. Trimming removed 3 bases from V and 8 bases from J, with 4 bases in between. This CDR3 comprises 9 residues. The germline CDR1 and CDR2 sequences are DFQATT and SNEGSKA (reference sequence). The CDR3 loop reads CSASLGYTF. The CDR3 DNA sequence: TGCAGTGCTAGCTTAGGCTACACCTTC.

V is TRBV28 and J is TRBJ1-2, with D tentatively TRBD1 (6 bases). Germline CDR1 and CDR2: MDHEN and SYDVKM. The V and J ends lost 2 bases and 8 bases respectively, with 12 bases between them. The CDR3 extends over 13 amino acids. The CDR3 nucleotides are TGTGCCAGCAGTTTAGGGCAGGGGTTAGGCTACACCTTC. The encoded protein is CASSLGQGLGYTF.

This clone was counted a single time. The CDR3 DNA reads TGCGCCAGCAGTTTTCTCTGGAGAGGGGGGGGGACCCAGTACTTC. It encodes CASSFLWRGGGTQYF. The chain couples TRBV5-1 to TRBJ2-5, with D possibly matching TRBD2 (7 bases). V was pared by 5 bases and J by 7 bases, with 21 bases between. The V gene's germline CDR1 is SGHRS and CDR2 YFSETQ. This CDR3 contains 15 residues.

V and J are TRBV6-5 and TRBJ2-7; 10 bases align to TRBD2. Germline V CDR1 and CDR2: MNHEY, SVGAGI. The CDR3 is made up of 13 amino acids. V trimming: 8 bases; J trimming: 6 bases; junction bases outside the gene matches: 7. Here the CDR3 DNA reads TGTGCCAGCCGGACTAGCGGCCTTTCCGAGCAGTACTTC. Translation: CASRTSGLSEQYF.

CDR3 sequence (DNA): TGTGCCAGCAGTGTAAAAACACCATCTAGCAATCAGCCCCAGCATTTT. This gives the protein CASSVKTPSSNQPQHF. V is TRBV2 and J is TRBJ1-5; D not resolved. Germline V gene data show CDR1 as SNHLY and CDR2 as FYNNEI. Trimming removed 4 bases at V and 0 bases at J, with 13 bases between. The CDR3 spans 16 residues.

The genes are TRBV6-1 and TRBJ2-1; 9 nucleotides agree with TRBD2. V lost 1 base, J lost 8 bases, and 9 bases stayed unmatched. Germline V gene sequence: CDR1 MNHNS, CDR2 SASEGT. The CDR3 runs 16 residues. The DNA for the CDR3 is TGTGCCAGCAGTGAAGGCGGGAGGGCCGCCATCTATGAGCAGTTCTTC. Translation gives CASSEGGRAAIYEQFF.

The chain uses TRBV7-9 and TRBJ2-1; 9 nucleotides align to TRBD2. Germline-derived CDR1 and CDR2 are SEHNR and FQNEAQ (reference sequence). This CDR3 comprises 18 residues. Trimming cost V 5 bases and J 3 bases; bases outside gene matches: 14. This chain's CDR3 is CASSPAGAREGLYNEQFF. The CDR3 region has the DNA TGTGCCAGCAGCCCGGCGGGAGCGCGGGAGGGCCTCTACAATGAGCAGTTCTTC.

This clone was counted once. V gene TRBV14 combines with J gene TRBJ2-1; 8 bases match TRBD2. The germline CDR1 and CDR2 sequences are SGHDN and FVKESK. The CDR3 extends over 15 amino acids. The trim removed 4 bases at V and 4 bases at J, leaving 6 bases unmatched. CDR3 region: CASSPREGRYNEQFF. CDR3 in DNA: TGTGCCAGCAGCCCCCGGGAGGGAAGATACAATGAGCAGTTCTTC. The complete variable domain, with remaining parts taken from reference TRBV14 and TRBJ2-1, reads EAGVTQFPSHSVIEKGQTVTLRCDPISGHDNLYWYRRVMGKEIKFLLHFVKESKQDESGMPNNRFLAERTGGTYSTLKVQPAELEDSGVYFCASSPREGRYNEQFFGPGTRLTVL.

The V and J genes are TRBV28 and TRBJ1-2; D not resolved. Trimming stripped 4 bases from V and 2 bases from J, with 8 bases between. The V gene's germline CDR1 is MDHEN and CDR2 SYDVKM. The CDR3 has 13 amino acids. CDR3 DNA: TGTGCCAGCAGTTCCCCACAAAACTATGGCTACACCTTC. Encoded protein: CASSSPQNYGYTF.

The rearrangement joins TRBV14 to TRBJ2-1; no clear D gene. The CDR3 extends over 16 amino acids. Trimming removed 4 bases at V and 0 bases at J, with 13 bases between. Germline V gene data show CDR1 as SGHDN and CDR2 as FVKESK. The CDR3 protein is CASSPLGGPSYNEQFF. The CDR3 DNA sequence: TGTGCCAGCAGCCCCCTAGGCGGTCCCTCCTACAATGAGCAGTTCTTC.

The gene calls are TRBV27 and TRBJ1-1, with a weak D call TRBD1 (5 bases). V was pared by 0 bases and J by 5 bases, with 16 bases between. Per the germline V gene, CDR1 is MNHEY and CDR2 is SMNVEV (reference sequence). This CDR3 contains 16 residues. This CDR3 reads CASSLSGGGRYTEAFF. The DNA of the CDR3 is TGTGCCAGCAGTTTATCGGGGGGAGGTCGGTATACTGAAGCTTTCTTT.

V and J are TRBV4-2 and TRBJ2-7, with TRBD1 matching over 9 bases. V shed 0 bases, J shed 5 bases, and the junction held 11 bases outside the gene matches. Per the germline V gene, CDR1 is LGHNA and CDR2 is YNFKEQ. The CDR3 extends over 17 amino acids. The CDR3 region is CASSQDTPGQGRDEQYF. CDR3 DNA sequence: TGTGCCAGCAGCCAAGATACCCCCGGACAGGGGAGGGACGAGCAGTACTTC.

The V gene is TRBV30, the J gene TRBJ1-5; D is perhaps TRBD1 (6 bases). The V gene's germline CDR1 is GTSNPN and CDR2 SVGIG (reference sequence). The V end lost 4 bases, the J end lost 9 bases, and 19 bases lay between the germline ends. The length of the CDR3 is 14 residues. This CDR3 reads CAWTTGISQGPQHF. Written as DNA, the CDR3 is TGTGCCTGGACAACAGGGATTTCCCAGGGGCCCCAGCATTTT.

The chain recombines TRBV2 with TRBJ1-4; D is undetermined. Looked up from germline, CDR1 is SNHLY and CDR2 is FYNNEI. The CDR3 loop spans 13 amino acids. Trimming took 2 bases from V and 5 from J, leaving 6 bases between them. This CDR3 reads CASSEPGNEKLFF. The DNA of the CDR3 is TGTGCCAGCAGTGAACCGGGGAATGAAAAACTGTTTTTT.

V and J are TRBV30 and TRBJ2-2; TRBD2 matches at 7 bases. Trimming cost V 0 bases and J 6 bases; bases outside gene matches: 13. There are 17 residues in the CDR3. CDR1 is GTSNPN and CDR2 is SVGIG in the germline V gene (reference sequence). Written as DNA, the CDR3 is TGTGCCTGGAGTGTGGGGGGGTTTAGTACTTGGCCCGGGGAGCTGTTTTTT. Translated, it gives CAWSVGGFSTWPGELFF.

The chain uses TRBV29-1 and TRBJ2-5; 7 bases align to TRBD2. V was clipped by 6 bases and J by 5 bases; unmatched bases: 6. Per the germline V gene, CDR1 is SQVTM and CDR2 is ANQGSEA. The CDR3 consists of 12 residues. CDR3 in amino acids: CSVWAGEETQYF. CDR3 DNA sequence: TGCAGCGTCTGGGCGGGGGAGGAGACCCAGTACTTC.

The chain links TRBV30 to TRBJ1-1; D unclear. V was clipped by 2 bases and J by 5 bases, with 9 bases between them. Per germline, CDR1 GTSNPN and CDR2 SVGIG (reference sequence). CDR3 length: 12 amino acids. In DNA form, the CDR3 reads TGTGCCTGGAGTCGTGCGGAGACTGAAGCTTTCTTT. Its translation is CAWSRAETEAFF.

For the CDR3, the DNA is TGTGCCAGCAGTTTTTTAGCATTCGGAAGTGGGGCCAACGTCCTGACTTTC. It encodes CASSFLAFGSGANVLTF. The rearrangement joins TRBV27 to TRBJ2-6; no definite D call. In germline, CDR1 is MNHEY, CDR2 SMNVEV (reference sequence). The germline V and J ends were trimmed by 3 bases and 3 bases, with 15 bases remaining between them. CDR3 length equals 17 residues.